Each of the 17 T cell receptor beta chains below was sequenced from the same sample in a study of shared T cell receptors in the human thymus. This table comes from immunoSEQ multiplex PCR, and its TCRdb copy is limited to in-frame clones, with some not included. The repertoire holds more than 550,000 clones, over 75% seen once, with about 0.011% in the top ten. These data were also filed under a second study, of human thymus T cells.

Source material: thymocytes. The receptor source for this set is a girl under three years old with a congenital heart defect.

The chain is built from TRBV5-1 and TRBJ2-5, with TRBD1 identical over 9 bases. Germline CDR1 is SGHRS and CDR2 is YFSETQ. The junction had 2 bases not matched to a gene; V was cut back by 1 base and J by 4 bases. The CDR3 has 14 amino acids. CDR3 coding DNA: TGCGCCAGCAGCTTGCACAGGGGGCGAGAGACCCAGTACTTC. Residues: CASSLHRGRETQYF.

The genes are TRBV5-1 and TRBJ1-5, with TRBD1 as a possible D gene (6 bases). Germline CDR1 and CDR2: SGHRS and YFSETQ. This CDR3 contains 15 residues. Trimming removed 5 bases from V and 7 bases from J, with 19 bases in between. The CDR3 sequence is CASSQIGGDGQPQHF. DNA for the CDR3: TGCGCCAGCAGTCAGATAGGGGGTGATGGACAGCCCCAGCATTTT.

The chain is built from TRBV18 and TRBJ1-2; the D gene is possibly TRBD1 (5 bases). Trimming pared 1 base from V and 5 bases from J, leaving 17 bases between. CDR1 and CDR2 (germline): KGHSH, LQKENI. This CDR3 region has 16 residues. The CDR3 spells CASSPRTSPKGYGYTF. As DNA, the CDR3 is TGTGCCAGCTCACCACGGACCTCCCCGAAGGGGTATGGCTACACCTTC.

The chain has TRBV6-1 and TRBJ1-2; unclear D gene. Germline V gives CDR1 MNHNS, CDR2 SASEGT. V lost 3 bases and J lost 2, with 13 bases in between. The CDR3 is made up of 15 amino acids. CDR3 residues: CASSELWWQNYGYTF. In DNA form, the CDR3 reads TGTGCCAGCAGTGAGTTATGGTGGCAGAACTATGGCTACACCTTC.

This chain links TRBV19 with TRBJ2-3; 9 bases map to TRBD2. This CDR3 is 20 amino acids long. After removal of 0 bases from V and 2 bases from J, the junction contained 15 bases not matched to a gene. From germline, CDR1 is LNHDA and CDR2 SQIVND (reference sequence). The CDR3 coding sequence is TGTGCCAGTAGTATAGAGGCTTGCGGGGGGGCCGGATTCCCCACAGATACGCAGTATTTT. It specifies CASSIEACGGAGFPTDTQYF.

In this sample, this clone turned up once. The J gene is TRBJ2-2, the V gene TRBV5-4; D remains unclear. This CDR3 has 15 amino acids. CDR1 is SGHNT and CDR2 is YYREEE in the germline V gene (reference sequence). The V end lost 4 bases, the J end lost 4 bases, and 14 bases lay between the germline ends. CDR3 sequence (DNA): TGTGCCAGCAGCCATCTCATTGACTTCACCGGGGAGCTGTTTTTT. This encodes CASSHLIDFTGELFF.

V is TRBV12-5 and J is TRBJ2-5; D is perhaps TRBD1 (6 bases). The length of the CDR3 is 15 residues. V was cut by 4 bases and J by 2 bases, with 14 bases left in between. Germline V gene data show CDR1 as LGHNT and CDR2 as FRNRAP. The CDR3 spells CASGSTMDRQETQYF. In DNA form, the CDR3 reads TGTGCTAGTGGTTCTACAATGGACAGACAAGAGACCCAGTACTTC.

This sequence joins TRBV7-9 and TRBJ1-5; D is uncertain. The CDR3 runs 16 residues. Trimming took off 1 base at V and 0 bases at J, with 10 bases between the two ends. The germline V gene has CDR1 SEHNR and CDR2 FQNEAQ (reference sequence). CDR3 coding DNA: TGTGCCAGCAGCTTAGGTTTAAGCGGTAGCAATCAGCCCCAGCATTTT. Amino acid sequence: CASSLGLSGSNQPQHF.

The chain carries TRBV23-1 and TRBJ1-2; TRBD1 matches at 8 bases. TRBV23-1 has ORF status, its function being uncertain. The CDR3 totals 14 residues. CDR3 nucleotides: TGCGGCAGGACAGGGAAAGCTCCTAACTATGGCTACACCTTC. Translated: CGRTGKAPNYGYTF.

As regards this clone: Other DNA sequences in this sample translate to the same CDR3. The chain carries TRBV2 and TRBJ2-2; 12 bases align to TRBD2. The V gene's germline CDR1 is SNHLY and CDR2 FYNNEI. This CDR3 comprises 15 residues. Trimming cost V 6 bases and J 5 bases; bases outside gene matches: 4. This CDR3 is CASRELAGGTGELFF. As DNA, the CDR3 is TGTGCCAGCAGGGAACTAGCGGGGGGAACCGGGGAGCTGTTTTTT.

This sequence joins TRBV4-1 and TRBJ1-5, with 7 positions matching TRBD1. The germline V gene encodes CDR1 MGHRA and CDR2 YSYEKL. The V segment lost 4 bases and the J segment 2 bases; nucleotides outside the gene matches: 5. The CDR3 has 15 amino acids. This CDR3 reads CASSPTGQGNQPQHF. Here the CDR3 DNA reads TGCGCCAGCAGCCCCACTGGACAGGGCAATCAGCCCCAGCATTTT.

In this sample, this clone turned up once. The V and J genes are TRBV9 and TRBJ1-3; D is unresolved. In germline, CDR1 is SGDLS, CDR2 YYNGEE. The CDR3 totals 15 residues. Trimming cost V 4 bases and J 5 bases, with 16 bases left between them. For the CDR3, the DNA is TGTGCCAGCAGCCCCCCCCTCGCTTACAGAAACACCATATATTTT. Its protein product is CASSPPLAYRNTIYF. The full variable domain, with the rest looked up from reference TRBV9 and TRBJ1-3, is DSGVTQTPKHLITATGQRVTLRCSPRSGDLSVYWYQQSLDQGLQFLIQYYNGEERAKGNILERFSAQQFPDLHSELNLSSLELGDSALYFCASSPPLAYRNTIYFGEGSWLTVV.

This chain connects TRBV18 to TRBJ2-2, with a possible D match to TRBD1 (5 bases). The germline V gene has CDR1 KGHSH and CDR2 LQKENI. Between the trimmed V and J ends, which lost 1 base and 1 base, there was a span of 7 bases. CDR3 size: 15 residues. CDR3 loop: CASSPRRGNTGELFF. CDR3 sequence (DNA): TGTGCCAGCTCACCACGAAGGGGGAACACCGGGGAGCTGTTTTTT.

The gene calls are TRBV6-5 and TRBJ1-4, with D maybe TRBD1 (6 bases). V lost 6 bases to trimming and J lost 8 bases, with 16 bases between them. CDR3 length: 14 amino acids. The V gene's germline CDR1 is MNHEY and CDR2 SVGAGI. The CDR3 is CASRPTGPGEKLFF. In DNA form, the CDR3 reads TGTGCCAGCAGGCCGACAGGTCCTGGGGAAAAACTGTTTTTT.

The rearrangement links TRBV13 to TRBJ1-4; 8 bases line up with TRBD1. The V gene's germline CDR1 is PRHDT and CDR2 FYEKMQ (reference sequence). Trimming at V came to 0 bases and at J to 3 bases, leaving 9 bases not matched to a gene. This CDR3 is 18 amino acids long. The CDR3 region is CASSLGRTGSVPNEKLFF. CDR3 coding DNA: TGTGCCAGCAGCTTAGGTAGGACAGGGTCGGTTCCTAATGAAAAACTGTTTTTT.

The chain uses TRBV7-8 and TRBJ2-7, with D possibly being TRBD1 (6 bases). Germline V gives CDR1 SGHVS, CDR2 FQNEAQ. Trimming removed 3 bases at V and 0 bases at J, with 18 bases between. The CDR3 has 17 amino acids. The CDR3 loop is CASSFIFFGQCSYEQYF. As DNA, the CDR3 is TGTGCCAGCAGCTTCATATTTTTCGGACAGTGCTCCTACGAGCAGTACTTC.

On this clone itself: One end of the junction does not line up with germline, which may come from a read error. V usage is TRBV10-3 and J usage is TRBJ1-2, with unresolved D. CDR3 size: 12 residues. CDR1 is ENHRY, CDR2 SYGVKD, per germline. The CDR3 is CAISSLPEGYAF. The CDR3 DNA reads as TGTGCCATCAGTTCCCTTCCTGAGGGCTACGCCTTC.